Following are 15 T cell receptor beta chains from one sample sequenced in a study of blood T cells in healthy people across ages. A sample-barcoded 5' primer and a J-beta primer mix were used in a second PCR of about 6 to 12 cycles. In TCRdb, the 5' RACE reads were re-called with MiXCR into one record per CDR3 protein. The data contain roughly 800,000 distinct CDR3 sequences, about 37% of them singletons. Sequencing was carried out using blood. These receptors were obtained from a man younger than 35 in good health.

At least ten counts were recorded for this clonotype. One junction end disagrees with the germline gene, perhaps due to a read error. The chain is built from TRBV12-3 or TRBV12-4 and TRBJ2-3, with TRBD2 as a possible D gene (6 bases). The CDR3 length is 13 residues. As DNA, the CDR3 is TGCGCCAGCAGCTTGGCCGGGGGAGATACGCAGTATTTT. This translates into CASSLAGGDTQYF.

This clonotype was observed many times. This chain connects TRBV5-1 to TRBJ1-2, with a tentative D call TRBD1 (6 bases). The germline gives CDR1 SGHRS, CDR2 YFSETQ. This CDR3 comprises 15 residues. V lost 3 bases to trimming and J lost 3 bases, with 15 bases between them. CDR3 residues: CASSSKGQIYYGYTF. In DNA form, the CDR3 reads TGCGCCAGCAGCTCGAAAGGACAGATTTACTATGGCTACACCTTC.

V and J are TRBV29-1 and TRBJ2-1; 7 nucleotides align to TRBD1. CDR1 and CDR2 (germline): SQVTM, ANQGSEA. CDR3 size: 14 residues. Trimming removed 7 bases from V and 1 base from J; junction bases left unmatched: 7. This CDR3 reads CSATDRTSYNEQFF. The CDR3 DNA is TGCAGCGCGACGGACAGGACTTCCTACAATGAGCAGTTCTTC.

The rearrangement links TRBV12-3 or TRBV12-4 to TRBJ2-5; TRBD2 aligns across 7 bases. This CDR3 has 14 residues. The trim removed 6 bases at V and 3 bases at J, leaving 7 bases unmatched. Here the CDR3 reads CASRVGGGEETQYF. DNA of the CDR3: TGTGCCAGCAGGGTAGGCGGGGGAGAAGAGACCCAGTACTTC.

The V call is TRBV20-1, the J call TRBJ1-2; D is uncertain. The CDR3 runs 14 residues. V dropped 0 bases and J dropped 4 bases, with 12 bases sitting between them. From germline, CDR1 is DFQATT and CDR2 SNEGSKA (reference sequence). CDR3 in amino acids: CSAREEKRPYGYTF. CDR3 coding DNA: TGCAGTGCTAGAGAGGAGAAGCGTCCCTATGGCTACACCTTC.

As for this clonotype: A much larger clone differs from this one at a single base, so this may be a read error. The chain joins TRBV12-3 or TRBV12-4 to TRBJ2-7; D ambiguous. Between the trimmed V and J ends, which lost 4 bases and 3 bases, there was a span of 10 bases. This CDR3 has 13 amino acids. CDR3 DNA: TGTGCCAGCAGTTGCTCGGACCGCTACGAGCAGTACTTC. It yields the protein CASSCSDRYEQYF.

The sample holds many counts of this clonotype. The V and J genes are TRBV7-2 and TRBJ2-7; D not resolved. V lost 5 bases, J lost 3 bases, and 14 bases lay in between. The CDR3 consists of 14 residues. Per the germline V gene, CDR1 is SGHTA and CDR2 is FQGNSA. The CDR3 nucleotides read TGTGCCAGCAGCCCGAACAGCGTATACTACGAGCAGTACTTC. Protein: CASSPNSVYYEQYF. Full variable domain (outside the CDR3, taken from reference TRBV7-2 and TRBJ2-7): GAGVSQSPSNKVTEKGKDVELRCDPISGHTALYWYRQSLGQGLEFLIYFQGNSAPDKSGLPSDRFSAERTGGSVSTLTIQRTQQEDSAVYLCASSPNSVYYEQYFGPGTRLTVT.

This clonotype was detected ten times or more. V gene TRBV19 combines with J gene TRBJ2-7, with unresolved D. Germline V CDR1 and CDR2: LNHDA, SQIVND (reference sequence). The CDR3 length is 13 residues. V was clipped by 10 bases and J by 7 bases, with 20 bases between them. The CDR3 DNA sequence: TGTGCCACTATGCCCCAGAGTACGAGGGAGCAGTACTTC. Encoded protein: CATMPQSTREQYF.

Comment on this clonotype: Because the CDR3's place on the DNA is in doubt, the DNA is left out and the CDR3 is given as listed by TCRdb. The genes are TRBV28 and TRBJ2-1; TRBD1 is the table's D call, not checked against the DNA. The CDR3 has 18 residues if both end residues are counted. The germline gives CDR1 MDHEN, CDR2 SYDVKM. The CDR3 loop is CSCASSFLVGDLYNEQFF.

In this sample, this clonotype turned up many times. V and J are TRBV24-1 and TRBJ2-1; 9 bases align to TRBD1. The CDR3 sequence is 15 residues long. CDR1 KGHDR and CDR2 SFDVKD come from the germline V gene. With V trimmed by 2 bases and J by 6 bases, 4 bases remained unmatched. CDR3: CATSDSRTGVNEQFF. The CDR3 nucleotides are TGTGCCACCAGTGATTCTCGGACAGGGGTCAATGAGCAGTTCTTC.

CDR3 bases: TGTGCCAGCAGCGTAGCTAGGGTGGGGACCGGGGAGCTGTTTTTT. It translates to CASSVARVGTGELFF. V and J are TRBV9 and TRBJ2-2; no reliable D call. V lost 0 bases and J lost 5, with 11 bases in between. Germline V gene lookup returns CDR1 SGDLS and CDR2 YYNGEE. CDR3 length: 15 amino acids.

CDR3 in amino acids: CASSYSSGTGGSTQYF. In nucleotides, the CDR3 is TGTGCCAGCAGTTACTCTAGCGGGACAGGGGGTTCGACCCAGTACTTC. The J gene is TRBJ2-7, the V gene TRBV6-5; 11 nucleotides match TRBD1. The J call may be in error: the DNA end matches TRBJ2-5 better. Looked up from germline, CDR1 is MNHEY and CDR2 is SVGAGI. The CDR3 is 16 amino acids.

In the case of this clonotype: A read error is possible here, since a much larger clone lies one base away. This chain connects TRBV12-3 or TRBV12-4 to TRBJ2-1, with D unresolved. Trimming pared 5 bases from V and 10 bases from J, leaving 15 bases between. The CDR3 spans 13 residues. The CDR3 protein is CASSPPSIGEQFF. In nucleotides, the CDR3 is TGTGCCAGCAGTCCGCCCAGTATCGGCGAGCAGTTCTTC.

CDR3 sequence (DNA): TGCAGTGCAACCGGGACAGGGAGCCACAATGAGCAGTTCTTC. Translating it yields CSATGTGSHNEQFF. The gene calls are TRBV20-1 and TRBJ2-1, with 9 nucleotides matching TRBD1. Germline values: CDR1 DFQATT, CDR2 SNEGSKA (reference sequence). V lost 6 bases to trimming and J lost 5 bases; unmatched junction nucleotides: 8. This CDR3 region has 14 residues.

The V gene is TRBV9, the J gene TRBJ1-2; a possible D gene is TRBD1 (6 bases). The CDR3 contains 15 residues. Germline-derived CDR1 and CDR2 are SGDLS and YYNGEE. V lost 1 base to trimming and J lost 4 bases, with 14 bases between them. The CDR3 reads CASSVSAGAAYGYTF. The CDR3 nucleotides read TGTGCCAGCAGCGTATCTGCGGGGGCCGCCTATGGCTACACCTTC.